These T cell receptor beta chains were read from a single sample in a study of T-cell memory formation after mild COVID-19. In TCRdb, the 5' RACE reads were re-called with MiXCR into one record per CDR3 protein. In the table there are hundreds of thousands of distinct CDR3 sequences, approximately 15% of which are singletons. Sequenced material: PBMCs or a T cell subset sorted from them (not recorded which). The receptors stem from an adult woman who had mild COVID-19 (a few samples of this study predate the infection). Cell type and time point are not known. Each CDR3 is given with its conserved first and last residue. A D gene is named only where the DNA matches it firmly. Clone size is not always given. Where it is, it says once, few, many or a class for expanded clones.

V	J	D	size	DNA	CDR3
TRBV10-3	TRBJ2-2	-	-	TGTGCCATCAGCCCCGGGCCCACCGGGGAGCTGTTTTTT	CAISPGPTGELFF
TRBV20-1	TRBJ2-1	-	-	TGCAGTGCTAGTCGGAGCCCTAGCGCAGAGCAGTTCTTC	CSASRSPSAEQFF
TRBV30	TRBJ1-1	-	-	TGTGCCTGGAGTTGGGGAGGTTGGATAAAGGCTGAAGCTTTCTTT	CAWSWGGWIKAEAFF
TRBV18	TRBJ1-2	TRBD1	-	TGTGCCAGCTCACCACCAAGACAGGGGAGCGGCTACACCTTC	CASSPPRQGSGYTF
TRBV4-3	TRBJ2-1	-	-	TGCGCCAGCAGCCAAGATGGTCCTCGAAGCTCCTACAATGAGCAGTTCTTC	CASSQDGPRSSYNEQFF
TRBV20-1	TRBJ1-6	-	few	TGCAGTGCTAGAGATCGGCGACCGGCGGGGATTTCACCCCTCCACTTT	CSARDRRPAGISPLHF
TRBV2	TRBJ2-1	TRBD1	few	TGTGCCAGCAAAGGGGACAGGGGGCAATACAATGAGCAGTTCTTC	CASKGDRGQYNEQFF
TRBV5-1	TRBJ1-3	-	-	TGCGCCAGCAGCTACCAGACGTCTGGAAACACCATATATTTT	CASSYQTSGNTIYF
TRBV24-1	TRBJ1-5	TRBD1	-	TGTGCCACCAGTGACAAACAGGGGGCAGGGAATCAGCCCCAGCATTTT	CATSDKQGAGNQPQHF
TRBV6-5	TRBJ2-3	-	-	TGTGCCAGCAGTCACAGGCAGGAGGCTACGCAGTATTTT	CASSHRQEATQYF
TRBV10-3	TRBJ1-1	-	-	TGTGCCATCAGTGAGTTCGGTAGTGGGGGGAAGAGGAGTATTTTCGCTGAAGCTTTCTTT	CAISEFGSGGKRSIFAEAFF
TRBV7-9	TRBJ2-7	-	-	TGTGCCAGCAGCTTAGACGGGGCGCACGAGCAGTACTTC	CASSLDGAHEQYF
TRBV24-1	TRBJ2-3	-	-	TGTGCCACCACAGGAAACACAGATACGCAGTATTTT	CATTGNTDTQYF
TRBV30	TRBJ1-2	-	few	TGTGCCTGGAGTTCCGACCCGACCAGCGTCTATGGCTACACCTTC	CAWSSDPTSVYGYTF
TRBV6-2/TRBV6-3	TRBJ2-1	-	few	TGTGCCAGCAGATCGACAGGCTACAATGAGCAGTTCTTC	CASRSTGYNEQFF
TRBV19	TRBJ1-5	-	-	TGTGCCAGTAGTATAGGGTGGAGGGGAAGGAGGGAGAGCAATCAGCCCCAGCATTTT	CASSIGWRGRRESNQPQHF
TRBV30	TRBJ1-2	-	-	TGTGCCTGGAGTGTACGGGGCGCAGGGTATTATGGCTACACCTTC	CAWSVRGAGYYGYTF
TRBV7-9	TRBJ1-2	TRBD1	few	TGTGCCAGCAGCTTAAGCGACAGGGACTACACCTTC	CASSLSDRDYTF
TRBV19	TRBJ2-7	TRBD2	-	TGTGCCAGTAGTATAGGATCTGGGGGAGCGGGAGAGGTTTCCTACGAGCAGTACTTC	CASSIGSGGAGEVSYEQYF
TRBV20-1	TRBJ2-7	TRBD1	few	TGCAGTGCTAGTGATGCCGGGACAGGGAAATACGAGCAGTACTTC	CSASDAGTGKYEQYF
TRBV20-1	TRBJ2-3	TRBD2	few	TGCAGTGCTCTGGGGGGTCTAGCGGGTCTAGCCACAGATACGCAGTATTTT	CSALGGLAGLATDTQYF
TRBV6-5	TRBJ2-5	-	-	TGTGCCAGCAACCTACTAGTCCTCCAGTACTTC	CASNLLVLQYF
TRBV5-6	TRBJ1-2	-	few	TGTGCCAGCAGCTTGGAGACGGAGGGGTATGGCTACACCTTC	CASSLETEGYGYTF
TRBV29-1	TRBJ2-3	TRBD2	few	TGCAGCGTTCGACTAGCGGGGGTTCTTACGCAGTATTTT	CSVRLAGVLTQYF
TRBV27	TRBJ2-5	-	-	TGTGCCACCACCGGGCCTCGACGGACCCAGTACTTC	CATTGPRRTQYF
TRBV7-6	TRBJ2-1	-	-	TGTGCCAGCAGCCCTCGGCCCCCCAGCGGACGGAGGGGTGAGCAGTTCTTC	CASSPRPPSGRRGEQFF
TRBV19	TRBJ2-3	TRBD1	few	TGTGCCAGTAGTATCAACAGGGGGCTGGCAGATACGCAGTATTTT	CASSINRGLADTQYF
TRBV20-1	TRBJ1-1	-	-	TGCAGTGCGACTATCACAGGAACCCTTGAAGCTTTCTTT	CSATITGTLEAFF
TRBV4-1	TRBJ2-1	-	few	TGCGCCAGCAGCGATATCAGGGTGGGCACCGTTGAGCAGTTCTTC	CASSDIRVGTVEQFF